This TCR beta chain was recovered during a study of T-cell memory formation after mild COVID-19. Study results and caveats: Some clones that responded were present in memory (sampled pre-infection), which suggests cross-reactive memory joined. Second-wave clones that peaked on day 37 lacked confirmed SARS-CoV-2 specificity.

TCRdb used MiXCR to reprocess the 5' RACE reads, holding one entry per CDR3 protein. The repertoire holds roughly 340,000 distinct CDR3 sequences, with under 25% as singletons. This clonotype came up a few times. Antigen specificity is unknown. Sequenced input: PBMCs or a T cell subset sorted from them (not recorded which). The receptor was isolated from a man in his late teens or twenties who had mild COVID-19 (a few samples of this study predate the infection). Cell type and time point are not known.

The CDR3, as DNA: TGTGCCAGCAGCACAGGGATCGGCAATCAGCCCCAGCATTTT. Translated, it gives CASSTGIGNQPQHF. The chain links TRBV7-6 to TRBJ1-5, with D maybe TRBD1 (6 bases). Germline values: CDR1 SGHVS, CDR2 FNYEAQ. V was trimmed by 5 bases and J by 2 bases, leaving 10 bases between them. The CDR3 is 14 residues long.